This TCR beta chain was found in a study of shared clonotypes between healthy human individuals. Across the study: Three plates were used per donor for CD4 naive, three for CD4 memory, two for CD8 naive and one for CD8 memory.

The CDR3 sequence is 16 residues long. The germline CDR1 and CDR2 sequences are MNHEY and SMNVEV (reference sequence). V lost 3 bases and J lost 4; bases outside the gene matches: 11. Naive CD8 cells lacked CD45RO, underwent positive selection for CCR7 and left out terminally differentiated effector memory CD45RA+ cells. Produced via immunoSEQ multiplex PCR; TCRdb's table is partial and in-frame only. The sample carries more than 500,000 clones, 85% to 95% recorded once. The clonotype originates from a woman under 40 in good health. Material: naive CD8+ T cells sorted from blood. The V call is TRBV27, the J call TRBJ1-2, with 7 bases lining up with TRBD1. In nucleotides, the CDR3 is TGTGCCAGCAGTTTTACCCGGGACAGAAGAACCTATGGCTACACCTTC. This encodes CASSFTRDRRTYGYTF.